Detailed here is one T cell receptor (beta chain). Its specificity is not known. With 4 bases clipped from V and 5 bases from J, the junction kept 5 bases outside the gene matches. CDR3 length: 13 residues. Per germline, CDR1 SGHDT and CDR2 YYEEEE. The entry originates in a study of cytomegalovirus exposure and HLA in healthy donors. Whole-study results and caveats: Later, TCR association rates were found to vary by HLA locus, highest for DRB1 and lowest for HLA-C. A highly shared variant cluster was judged a likely technical artifact. The classifier reportedly diagnosed cytomegalovirus status with high sensitivity and specificity. Most sequenced TCRs were rare (though some public TCRs occurred in many donors).

PCR primers comprised 60 Vbeta and 13 Jbeta primers. Assay used: immunoSEQ multiplex PCR; TCRdb lists only in-frame clones, some missing. The sample records about 140,000 clones, 75% being singletons. This sequence was found in a man aged 40-50 years in good health and CMV-seronegative. The source material was PBMCs. V is TRBV5-6 and J is TRBJ1-2, with 7 bases identical to TRBD1. In DNA, the CDR3 is TGTGCCAGCAGCAACCAGGGGGGTTATGGCTACACCTTC. Amino acids: CASSNQGGYGYTF.